This T cell receptor beta chain was documented in a study of T cell responses to AZD1222 COVID-19 vaccine. Germline V gene lookup returns CDR1 LGHNA and CDR2 YNFKEQ. The trim removed 6 bases at V and 8 bases at J, leaving 16 bases unmatched. The CDR3 sequence is 16 residues long. Regarding the study as a whole: Most donors were white British and more were female, and clonal diversity was possibly underestimated. Reportedly, nearly half the spike-specific TCRs target unmutated variant regions. Spike-specific TCRs gained breadth and depth after people received two AZD1222 doses.

Generated by immunoSEQ multiplex PCR, the TCRdb table keeps only in-frame clones and is missing some. The table shows tens of thousands of clones, with 75% to 85% occurring only once. Second-dose schedules of about 4 or about 12 weeks were combined. A remark on this clone: Its matching antigen is unknown.

This TCR was sampled from an adult who received the AZD1222 COVID-19 vaccine. The V gene is TRBV4-2, the J gene TRBJ2-1; the match to TRBD2 covers 7 bases. Source: peripheral blood, taken 28 days after the second AZD1222 dose. CDR3 coding DNA: TGTGCCAGCAGTCAGAGAAGATCCGCTAGCGGCCATGAGCAGTTCTTC. Amino acids: CASSQRRSASGHEQFF.